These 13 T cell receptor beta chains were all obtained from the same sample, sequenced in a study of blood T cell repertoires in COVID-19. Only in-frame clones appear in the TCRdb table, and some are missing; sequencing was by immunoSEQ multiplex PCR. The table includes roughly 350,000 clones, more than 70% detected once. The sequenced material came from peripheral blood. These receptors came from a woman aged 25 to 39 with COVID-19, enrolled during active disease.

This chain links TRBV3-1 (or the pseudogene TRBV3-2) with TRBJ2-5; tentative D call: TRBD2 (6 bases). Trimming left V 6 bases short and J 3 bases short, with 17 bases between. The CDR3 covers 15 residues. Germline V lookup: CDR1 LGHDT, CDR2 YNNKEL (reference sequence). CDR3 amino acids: CASRLDGTHKETQYF. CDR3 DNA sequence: TGTGCCAGCAGACTGGATGGGACTCACAAAGAGACCCAGTACTTC.

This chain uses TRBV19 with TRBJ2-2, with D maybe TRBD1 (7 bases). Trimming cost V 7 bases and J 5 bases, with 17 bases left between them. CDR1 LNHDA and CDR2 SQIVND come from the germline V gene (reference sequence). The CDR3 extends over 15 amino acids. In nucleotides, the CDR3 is TGTGCCAGTATCTTAGGAGGGGGCAGGACCGGGGAGCTGTTTTTT. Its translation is CASILGGGRTGELFF.

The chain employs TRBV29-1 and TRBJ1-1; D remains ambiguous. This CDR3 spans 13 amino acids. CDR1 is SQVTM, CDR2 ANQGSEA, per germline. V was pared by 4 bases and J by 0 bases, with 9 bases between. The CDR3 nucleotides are TGCAGCGTTGGGAAACAGTTGAACACTGAAGCTTTCTTT. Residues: CSVGKQLNTEAFF.

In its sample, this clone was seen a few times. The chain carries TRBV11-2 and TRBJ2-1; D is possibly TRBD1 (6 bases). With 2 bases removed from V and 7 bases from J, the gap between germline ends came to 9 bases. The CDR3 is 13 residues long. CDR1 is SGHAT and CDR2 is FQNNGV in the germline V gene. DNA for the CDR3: TGTGCCAGCAGCTTAACAGGGTTTAATGAGCAGTTCTTC. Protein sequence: CASSLTGFNEQFF. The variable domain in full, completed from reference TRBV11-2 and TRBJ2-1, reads EAGVAQSPRYKIIEKRQSVAFWCNPISGHATLYWYQQILGQGPKLLIQFQNNGVVDDSQLPKDRFSAERLKGVDSTLKIQPAKLEDSAVYLCASSLTGFNEQFFGPGTRLTVL.

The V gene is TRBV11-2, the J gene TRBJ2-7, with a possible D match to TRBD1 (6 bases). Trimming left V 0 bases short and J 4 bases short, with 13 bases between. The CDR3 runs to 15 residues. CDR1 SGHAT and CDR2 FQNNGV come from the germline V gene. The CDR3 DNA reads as TGTGCCAGCAGCTTAGACACAGGGAAGACGTACGAGCAGTACTTC. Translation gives CASSLDTGKTYEQYF.

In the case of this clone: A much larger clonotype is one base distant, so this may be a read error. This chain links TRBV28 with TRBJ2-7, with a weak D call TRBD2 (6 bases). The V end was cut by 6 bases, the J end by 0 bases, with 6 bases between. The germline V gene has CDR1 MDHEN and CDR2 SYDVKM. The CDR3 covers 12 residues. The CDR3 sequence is CASSGSSYEQYF. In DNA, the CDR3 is TGTGCCAGCAGCGGGAGCTCCTACGAGCAGTACTTC.

CDR3 coding DNA: TGTGCCAGCAGCCAGGGTGCCGGGACTTTAAATGAGCAGTTCTTC. Translated: CASSQGAGTLNEQFF. This chain uses TRBV3-1 (or the pseudogene TRBV3-2) with TRBJ2-1, with D tentatively TRBD2 (6 bases). Trimming shortened V by 3 bases and J by 7 bases, and 16 bases separated the two germline ends. This CDR3 spans 15 amino acids. CDR1 is LGHDT, CDR2 YNNKEL, per germline (reference sequence).

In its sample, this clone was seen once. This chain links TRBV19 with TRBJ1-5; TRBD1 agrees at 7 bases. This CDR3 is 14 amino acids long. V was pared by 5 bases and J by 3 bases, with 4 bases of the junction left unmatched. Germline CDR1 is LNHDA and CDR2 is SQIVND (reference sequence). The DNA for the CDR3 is TGTGCCAGTAGTCCGGACAGGCCCAATCAGCCCCAGCATTTT. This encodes CASSPDRPNQPQHF. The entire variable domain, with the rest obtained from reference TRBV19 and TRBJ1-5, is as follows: DGGITQSPKYLFRKEGQNVTLSCEQNLNHDAMYWYRQDPGQGLRLIYYSQIVNDFQKGDIAEGYSVSREKKESFPLTVTSAQKNPTAFYLCASSPDRPNQPQHFGDGTRLSIL.

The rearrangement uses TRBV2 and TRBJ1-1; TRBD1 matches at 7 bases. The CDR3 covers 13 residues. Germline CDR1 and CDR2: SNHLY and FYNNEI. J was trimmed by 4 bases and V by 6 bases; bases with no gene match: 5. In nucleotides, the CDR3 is TGTGCCAGCAGGGACGACAGGGCCACTGAAGCTTTCTTT. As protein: CASRDDRATEAFF.

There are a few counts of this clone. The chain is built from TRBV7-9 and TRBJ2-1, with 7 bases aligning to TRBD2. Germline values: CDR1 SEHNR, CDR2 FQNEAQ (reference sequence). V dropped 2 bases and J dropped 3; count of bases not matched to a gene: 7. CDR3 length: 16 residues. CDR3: CASSLWAGENYNEQFF. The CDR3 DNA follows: TGTGCCAGCAGCTTATGGGCGGGAGAAAACTACAATGAGCAGTTCTTC.

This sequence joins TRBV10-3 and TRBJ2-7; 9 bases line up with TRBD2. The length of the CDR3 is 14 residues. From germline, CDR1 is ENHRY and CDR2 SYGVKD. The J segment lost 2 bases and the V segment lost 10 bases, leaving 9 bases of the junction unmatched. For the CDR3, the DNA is TGTGCCACGGAGCCGCTAGCGGGAACCTACGAGCAGTACTTC. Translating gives CATEPLAGTYEQYF.

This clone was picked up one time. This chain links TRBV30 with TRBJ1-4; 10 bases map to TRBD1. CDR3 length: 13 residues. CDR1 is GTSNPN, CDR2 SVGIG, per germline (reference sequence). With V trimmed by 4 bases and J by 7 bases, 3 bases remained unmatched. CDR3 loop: CAWIGDRGEKLFF. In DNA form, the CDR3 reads TGTGCCTGGATCGGGGACAGGGGTGAAAAACTGTTTTTT.

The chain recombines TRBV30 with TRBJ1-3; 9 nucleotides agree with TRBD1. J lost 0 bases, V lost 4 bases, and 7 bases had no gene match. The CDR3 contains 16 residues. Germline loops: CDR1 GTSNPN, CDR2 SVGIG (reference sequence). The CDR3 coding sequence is TGTGCCTGGATCCGGGACAGGGCCTTCTCTGGAAACACCATATATTTT. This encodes CAWIRDRAFSGNTIYF.